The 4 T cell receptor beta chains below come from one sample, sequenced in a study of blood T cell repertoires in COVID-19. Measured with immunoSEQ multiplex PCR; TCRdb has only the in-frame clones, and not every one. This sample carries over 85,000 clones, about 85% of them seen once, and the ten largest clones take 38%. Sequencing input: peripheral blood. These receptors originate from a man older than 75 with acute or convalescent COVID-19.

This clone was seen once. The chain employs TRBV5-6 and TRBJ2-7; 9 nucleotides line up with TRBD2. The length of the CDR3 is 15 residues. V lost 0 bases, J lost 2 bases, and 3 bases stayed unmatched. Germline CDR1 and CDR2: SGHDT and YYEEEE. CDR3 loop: CASSLGAGGPYEQYF. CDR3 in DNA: TGTGCCAGCAGCTTGGGGGCGGGAGGGCCCTACGAGCAGTACTTC.

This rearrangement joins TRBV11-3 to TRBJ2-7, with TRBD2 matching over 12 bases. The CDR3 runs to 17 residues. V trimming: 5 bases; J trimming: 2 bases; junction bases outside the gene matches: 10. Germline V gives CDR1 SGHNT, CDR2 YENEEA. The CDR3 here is CASSLRGTSGPAYEQYF. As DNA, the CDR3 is TGTGCCAGCAGCCTCAGGGGGACTAGCGGGCCGGCCTACGAGCAGTACTTC.

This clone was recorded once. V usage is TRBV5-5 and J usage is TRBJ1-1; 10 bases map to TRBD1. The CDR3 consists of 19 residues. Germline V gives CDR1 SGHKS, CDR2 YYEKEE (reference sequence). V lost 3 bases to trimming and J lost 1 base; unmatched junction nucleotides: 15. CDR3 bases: TGTGCCAGCAGCTCACGCCCGGTGGGACAGGGGTATGCGAACACTGAAGCTTTCTTT. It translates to CASSSRPVGQGYANTEAFF.

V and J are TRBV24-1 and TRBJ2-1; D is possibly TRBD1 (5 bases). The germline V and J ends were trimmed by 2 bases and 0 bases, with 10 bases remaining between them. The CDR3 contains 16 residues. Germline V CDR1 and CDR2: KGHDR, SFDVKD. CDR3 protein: CATSDSGLSSYNEQFF. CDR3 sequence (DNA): TGTGCCACCAGTGATTCAGGGTTAAGCTCCTACAATGAGCAGTTCTTC.